The 7 T cell receptor beta chains listed next were all sequenced from one sample in a study of response to subunit inactivated influenza vaccine. TCRdb passed the RT-PCR reads through MiXCR, listing each CDR3 protein once. In the table there are about 570,000 distinct CDR3 sequences, around 11% of which are singletons. This same sample was also part of a study on T cells expressing NK-cell markers. Per that study: Scientists made TCR beta cDNA using 5'RACE template switching with UMIs.

The material sequenced was PBMCs from blood, taken on the day of vaccination. The receptors shown here come from a middle-aged man who received an inactivated influenza vaccine.

This clonotype was picked up a small number of times. The V and J genes are TRBV5-8 and TRBJ2-7; TRBD1 aligns across 9 bases. Losses at the gene ends were 4 bases for V and 9 bases for J; bases not matched to a gene: 11. The germline gives CDR1 SGHTS, CDR2 YDEGEE. The CDR3 runs to 14 residues. This CDR3 reads CASSVGQGMIGQYF. The CDR3 region has the DNA TGTGCCAGCAGCGTGGGACAGGGTATGATTGGGCAGTACTTC.

This clonotype was found many times. The rearrangement links TRBV12-3 or TRBV12-4 to TRBJ2-1, with TRBD2 identical over 7 bases. The CDR3 spans 12 residues. With V trimmed by 3 bases and J by 9 bases, 2 bases remained unmatched. This chain's CDR3 is CASSFLAAEQFF. CDR3 bases: TGTGCCAGCAGTTTTCTAGCGGCTGAGCAGTTCTTC.

The V gene is TRBV15, the J gene TRBJ2-7, with a tentative D call TRBD2 (5 bases). The V gene's germline CDR1 is LNHNV and CDR2 YYDKDF (reference sequence). This CDR3 has 14 residues. Trimming cost V 6 bases and J 2 bases, with 14 bases left between them. The CDR3 DNA is TGTGCCACCAGAACCATGGACGGGACCTACGAGCAGTACTTC. Protein: CATRTMDGTYEQYF.

The rearrangement uses TRBV28 and TRBJ2-7; D gene ambiguous. V was shortened by 1 base and J by 3 bases, with 7 bases between the two germline ends. From germline, CDR1 is MDHEN and CDR2 SYDVKM. The CDR3 runs to 13 residues. CDR3 loop: CASSLYPSYEQYF. In nucleotides, the CDR3 is TGTGCCAGCAGTTTATACCCCAGCTACGAGCAGTACTTC.

This clonotype showed up many times. The chain is built from TRBV7-2 and TRBJ2-3, with D possibly matching TRBD2 (6 bases). The CDR3 consists of 14 residues. Germline loops: CDR1 SGHTA, CDR2 FQGNSA. V shed 5 bases and J shed 0 bases, with 9 bases lying between them. The CDR3 region has the DNA TGTGCCAGCAGCCCGGGACTTAGCACAGATACGCAGTATTTT. Protein: CASSPGLSTDTQYF.

In its sample, this clonotype was seen many times. The CDR3, as DNA: TGTGCCAGCAGCCTCCAGGGAACTTTCGGGGAGCTGTTTTTT. Amino acids: CASSLQGTFGELFF. V gene TRBV7-3 combines with J gene TRBJ2-2, with TRBD1 as a possible D gene (5 bases). The CDR3 contains 14 residues. Germline V CDR1 and CDR2: SGHTA, FQGTGA. The V end was cut by 5 bases, the J end by 7 bases, with 14 bases between.

This clonotype was found many times. V is TRBV20-1 and J is TRBJ1-5, with D possibly matching TRBD1 (5 bases). Germline lookup yields CDR1 DFQATT and CDR2 SNEGSKA (reference sequence). CDR3 length equals 14 residues. The V end lost 6 bases, the J end lost 7 bases, and 19 bases lay between the germline ends. CDR3 loop: CSAEVGGRGQPQHF. The DNA for the CDR3 is TGCAGTGCCGAGGTTGGGGGAAGGGGCCAGCCCCAGCATTTT.